The entry below describes one TCR beta chain. This specimen comes from a study of blood T cell repertoires in COVID-19. Study as a whole: The United States, Italy and Spain provided the acute and convalescent COVID-19 samples. PBMCs, B-cell-depleted T cells, or T cells were the source of the cDNA or gDNA that made up the material.

Study processing details: The assay estimated nucleated cells by amplifying reference gene primers. TCRdb keeps only in-frame clones here, not all; method: immunoSEQ multiplex PCR. The DNA gave D and trimming, while V, J and clone size come from that table. This sample has 300,000 to 350,000 clones, with almost 90% found just once. Cohorts were based on clinical histories the participants reported. This CDR3 region has 16 residues. The V and J ends lost 7 bases and 2 bases respectively, with 18 bases between them. CDR1 LNHDA and CDR2 SQIVND come from the germline V gene (reference sequence). This rearrangement joins TRBV19 to TRBJ2-1; weak D call: TRBD2 (7 bases). The material sequenced was PBMCs or T cells enriched from blood (not recorded which). This sequence originates from a woman younger than 45 who had been exposed to COVID-19. CDR3 nucleotides: TGTGCCAGTACGATCACGGGGCGGGGGCCCTACAATGAGCAGTTCTTC. Translated, it gives CASTITGRGPYNEQFF.